The clone carrying this TCR beta chain was recorded a few times. The target antigen is unknown. Additional DNA sequences in this sample encode the identical CDR3. The CDR3 has 13 amino acids. The germline V and J ends were trimmed by 3 bases and 0 bases, with 5 bases remaining between them. The source of the sample is a study of T cell responses to AZD1222 COVID-19 vaccine. Study findings and constraints: There were mostly white British donors and more females than males, and clonal diversity was possibly underestimated. Repertoires were sampled only after the peak T cell response. Spike-specific TCR breadth and depth grew following two AZD1222 doses.

The data were produced by immunoSEQ multiplex PCR, yet TCRdb's version contains in-frame clones alone and is incomplete. The sample shows 100,000 to 150,000 clones, approximately 85% of them seen only once. V is TRBV12-3 or TRBV12-4 and J is TRBJ1-1; D is ambiguous. Here the sequenced sample was peripheral blood, taken on day 0 of AZD1222 vaccination. The receptor comes from an adult in good health. The CDR3 DNA reads as TGTGCCAGCAGTTTTCGCATGAACACTGAAGCTTTCTTT. The encoded protein is CASSFRMNTEAFF.